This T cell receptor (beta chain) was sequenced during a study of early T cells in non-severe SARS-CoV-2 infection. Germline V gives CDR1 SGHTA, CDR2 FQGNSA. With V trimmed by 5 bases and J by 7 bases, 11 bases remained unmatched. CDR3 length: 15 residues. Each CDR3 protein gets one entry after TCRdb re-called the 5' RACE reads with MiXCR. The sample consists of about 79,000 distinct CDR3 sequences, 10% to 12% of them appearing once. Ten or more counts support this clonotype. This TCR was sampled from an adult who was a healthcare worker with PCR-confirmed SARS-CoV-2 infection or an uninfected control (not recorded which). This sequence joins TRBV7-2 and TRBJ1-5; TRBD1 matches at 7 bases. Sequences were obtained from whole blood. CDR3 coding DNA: TGTGCCAGCAGCAGGGCAGGGGGTTTTGGGCAGCCCCAGCATTTT. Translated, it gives CASSRAGGFGQPQHF.